Below, 30 T cell receptor beta chains from the same sample are listed, as sequenced in a study of blood T cell repertoires in COVID-19. Clones were sequenced by immunoSEQ multiplex PCR, and TCRdb holds only the in-frame ones, with some missing. The profile shows about 180,000 clones, more than 80% of them singletons. Sequencing input: PBMCs or T cells enriched from blood (not recorded which). The receptors come from a man in his forties who had recovered from COVID-19.

This chain uses TRBV27 with TRBJ1-1, with 7 positions matching TRBD1. Germline V gene sequence: CDR1 MNHEY, CDR2 SMNVEV (reference sequence). Trimming removed 6 bases from V and 6 bases from J; junction bases left unmatched: 10. The CDR3 contains 14 residues. The CDR3 spells CASSSWTGGAEAFF. CDR3 DNA sequence: TGTGCCAGCAGCTCCTGGACAGGAGGTGCTGAAGCTTTCTTT.

This clone was counted only a few times. In nucleotides, the CDR3 is TGTGCCAGCAGCGTAAACGGGAGAGAGGCAGATACGCAGTATTTT. This codes for CASSVNGREADTQYF. The chain uses TRBV9 and TRBJ2-3, with D possibly being TRBD2 (6 bases). The CDR3 extends over 15 amino acids. CDR1 and CDR2 (germline): SGDLS, YYNGEE. Trimming took off 1 base at V and 4 bases at J, with 13 bases between the two ends.

The rearrangement links TRBV11-1 to TRBJ1-2; D is unclear. V lost 5 bases and J lost 4, with 8 bases in between. CDR1 and CDR2 from the germline V gene are SGHAT and FQDESV (reference sequence). The CDR3 runs 12 residues. DNA for the CDR3: TGTGCCAGCAGCGACGGACTCTATGGCTACACCTTC. Its protein is CASSDGLYGYTF.

The sample holds a few counts of this clone. This chain joins TRBV24-1 and TRBJ2-5, with 8 bases fitting TRBD1. The CDR3 is 14 amino acids. Losses at the gene ends were 7 bases for V and 5 bases for J; bases not matched to a gene: 8. CDR1 is KGHDR and CDR2 is SFDVKD in the germline V gene. CDR3: CATSRQGSEETQYF. The CDR3 DNA follows: TGTGCCACCAGCCGACAGGGGTCCGAGGAGACCCAGTACTTC.

This chain connects TRBV3-1 (or the pseudogene TRBV3-2) to TRBJ1-5, with a possible D match to TRBD1 (5 bases). The ends were cut back, 2 bases at V and 5 bases at J, with 13 bases in the middle. The V gene's germline CDR1 is LGHDT and CDR2 YNNKEL (reference sequence). The CDR3 extends over 15 amino acids. The CDR3 reads CASSQQGRRDQPQHF. The CDR3 coding sequence is TGTGCCAGCAGCCAACAGGGTAGAAGGGATCAGCCCCAGCATTTT.

The chain joins TRBV30 to TRBJ1-2, with D tentatively TRBD1 (6 bases). Germline V lookup: CDR1 GTSNPN, CDR2 SVGIG (reference sequence). This CDR3 has 9 amino acids. CDR3 nucleotide sequence: TGTGCTTTGGGGGCGGGCTACACCTTC. Translating gives CALGAGYTF.

V and J are TRBV5-6 and TRBJ1-1, with 7 bases lining up with TRBD1. The germline V gene encodes CDR1 SGHDT and CDR2 YYEEEE. This CDR3 has 15 residues. Trimming removed 4 bases from V and 1 base from J; junction bases left unmatched: 7. CDR3 sequence reads: CASSPSTGTNTEAFF. The CDR3 DNA sequence: TGTGCCAGCAGCCCATCGACAGGGACGAACACTGAAGCTTTCTTT.

This clone was picked up one time. The J gene is TRBJ2-7, the V gene TRBV19; possibly TRBD2 for D (7 bases). Germline V gene sequence: CDR1 LNHDA, CDR2 SQIVND (reference sequence). The germline V and J ends were trimmed by 5 bases and 1 base, with 12 bases remaining between them. This CDR3 spans 14 amino acids. Written as DNA, the CDR3 is TGTGCCAGTAGTGGGGGGGCGGATTCCTACGAGCAGTACTTC. This codes for CASSGGADSYEQYF.

The V and J genes are TRBV19 and TRBJ2-6; D might be TRBD1 (5 bases). CDR3 length equals 15 residues. The germline V and J ends were trimmed by 4 bases and 4 bases, with 11 bases remaining between them. Germline assignment: CDR1 LNHDA and CDR2 SQIVND (reference sequence). CDR3 loop: CASSTGRGGANVLTF. The CDR3 nucleotides are TGTGCCAGTAGTACAGGGCGTGGAGGGGCCAACGTCCTGACTTTC. Looking up the rest from reference TRBV19 and TRBJ2-6 gives the full variable domain: DGGITQSPKYLFRKEGQNVTLSCEQNLNHDAMYWYRQDPGQGLRLIYYSQIVNDFQKGDIAEGYSVSREKKESFPLTVTSAQKNPTAFYLCASSTGRGGANVLTFGAGSRLTVL.

The CDR3 sequence is CASSLRALRYSNQPQHF. Here the CDR3 DNA reads TGTGCCAGCAGCTTGCGCGCGCTCCGATATAGCAATCAGCCCCAGCATTTT. The chain couples TRBV5-6 to TRBJ1-5; D is unresolved. V lost 1 base to trimming and J lost 0 bases, with 14 bases between them. This CDR3 has 17 residues. CDR1 is SGHDT and CDR2 is YYEEEE in the germline V gene.

The genes are TRBV10-3 and TRBJ1-1; TRBD1 matches at 8 bases. CDR1 is ENHRY and CDR2 is SYGVKD in the germline V gene. The CDR3 contains 16 residues. Trimming removed 6 bases from V and 4 bases from J; junction bases left unmatched: 13. CDR3 DNA: TGTGCCATCAGCTTCTCAGGGGGCGAAAGTAGCACTGAAGCTTTCTTT. This sequence encodes CAISFSGGESSTEAFF.

The chain couples TRBV25-1 to TRBJ1-2, with D perhaps matching TRBD1 (5 bases). The CDR3 sequence is 14 residues long. Germline loops: CDR1 MGHDK, CDR2 SYGVNS. The V and J ends lost 7 bases and 6 bases respectively, with 18 bases between them. The CDR3 loop is CASMGFGGWNGYTF. In nucleotides, the CDR3 is TGTGCCAGCATGGGTTTCGGGGGTTGGAATGGCTACACCTTC.

The chain couples TRBV5-6 to TRBJ2-7; D call uncertain. This CDR3 region has 12 residues. With 0 bases removed from V and 7 bases from J, the gap between germline ends came to 8 bases. In germline, CDR1 is SGHDT, CDR2 YYEEEE. The CDR3 DNA reads TGTGCCAGCAGCTTGGAGAGTTTGGAGCAGTACTTC. Protein: CASSLESLEQYF.

V and J are TRBV6-5 and TRBJ2-7; D gene uncertain. This CDR3 has 16 amino acids. Germline V gene data show CDR1 as MNHEY and CDR2 as SVGAGI. The V end lost 2 bases, the J end lost 2 bases, and 16 bases lay between the germline ends. The CDR3 sequence: CASSYPRQVFPYEQYF. The CDR3, as DNA: TGTGCCAGCAGTTACCCCCGGCAGGTTTTCCCCTACGAGCAGTACTTC.

The J gene is TRBJ2-1, the V gene TRBV19, with 7 bases fitting TRBD2. Trimming took 4 bases from V and 6 from J; bases not matched to a gene: 9. The germline V gene has CDR1 LNHDA and CDR2 SQIVND (reference sequence). The CDR3 covers 15 residues. The CDR3 spells CASSKSRLAVNEQFF. In nucleotides, the CDR3 is TGTGCCAGTAGTAAGAGTAGACTAGCAGTCAATGAGCAGTTCTTC. The full variable domain, its missing parts supplied by reference TRBV19 and TRBJ2-1, is DGGITQSPKYLFRKEGQNVTLSCEQNLNHDAMYWYRQDPGQGLRLIYYSQIVNDFQKGDIAEGYSVSREKKESFPLTVTSAQKNPTAFYLCASSKSRLAVNEQFFGPGTRLTVL.

The CDR3, as DNA: TGTGCCAGCAGCCCACGGGGACTAGCGGCCGGGGAGCTGTTTTTT. Its translation: CASSPRGLAAGELFF. The genes are TRBV14 and TRBJ2-2; TRBD2 aligns across 11 bases. The V segment lost 4 bases and the J segment 6 bases; nucleotides outside the gene matches: 4. Germline CDR1 is SGHDN and CDR2 is FVKESK. This CDR3 region has 15 residues.

This chain connects TRBV18 to TRBJ1-1; possibly TRBD1 for D (5 bases). V was clipped by 0 bases and J by 2 bases, with 10 bases between them. The germline V gene has CDR1 KGHSH and CDR2 LQKENI. This CDR3 is 15 amino acids long. In DNA form, the CDR3 reads TGTGCCAGCTCACCACCACCAGGGATAAACACTGAAGCTTTCTTT. Amino acids: CASSPPPGINTEAFF.

This chain uses TRBV6-2 or TRBV6-3 with TRBJ2-7, with 8 nucleotides matching TRBD1. Germline CDR1 MNHEY, CDR2 SVGEGT. The V segment lost 4 bases and the J segment 2 bases; nucleotides outside the gene matches: 7. This CDR3 region has 15 residues. The CDR3 DNA sequence: TGTGCCAGCAGTTTTATGGACAGGGCGACCTACGAGCAGTACTTC. The encoded protein is CASSFMDRATYEQYF.

This rearrangement joins TRBV15 to TRBJ2-1; tentative D call: TRBD2 (5 bases). V was shortened by 0 bases and J by 7 bases, with 16 bases between the two germline ends. The germline V gene encodes CDR1 LNHNV and CDR2 YYDKDF (reference sequence). The CDR3 sequence is 16 residues long. The CDR3 sequence is CATSRDRTGLGNEQFF. CDR3 nucleotide sequence: TGTGCCACCAGCAGAGATCGGACGGGATTAGGGAATGAGCAGTTCTTC.

This clone was picked up a small number of times. The V gene is TRBV29-1, the J gene TRBJ1-2; 8 nucleotides agree with TRBD1. CDR1 and CDR2 (germline): SQVTM, ANQGSEA. V lost 2 bases and J lost 6; bases outside the gene matches: 5. CDR3 length: 13 amino acids. DNA for the CDR3: TGCAGCGTTGAAACAACAGGGGGGGATGGCTACACCTTC. Its translation: CSVETTGGDGYTF.

The chain carries TRBV9 and TRBJ2-3; the D gene is possibly TRBD1 (6 bases). This CDR3 has 14 residues. Per germline, CDR1 SGDLS and CDR2 YYNGEE. Trimming pared 3 bases from V and 4 bases from J, leaving 12 bases between. Written as DNA, the CDR3 is TGTGCCAGCAGCGACAGGGTCGTTGCAGATACGCAGTATTTT. This codes for CASSDRVVADTQYF.

The CDR3 DNA reads as TGTGCCAGCAGCGGGACAGGGTCCAGTCAGCCCCAGCATTTT. It yields the protein CASSGTGSSQPQHF. This chain joins TRBV28 and TRBJ1-5, with 9 bases lining up with TRBD1. V gave up 6 bases and J gave up 6 bases; unmatched junction bases: 6. Germline V gives CDR1 MDHEN, CDR2 SYDVKM. The CDR3 runs to 14 residues.

The chain has TRBV6-5 and TRBJ2-6, with D tentatively TRBD1 (6 bases). The V and J ends lost 6 bases and 2 bases respectively, with 11 bases between them. Per germline, CDR1 MNHEY and CDR2 SVGAGI. CDR3 size: 15 residues. CDR3 bases: TGTGCCAGCAGGAGGGGGTGGACTGGGGCCAACGTCCTGACTTTC. Protein: CASRRGWTGANVLTF.

The chain is built from TRBV12-3 or TRBV12-4 and TRBJ1-1; a weak D match, TRBD1 (6 bases). CDR3 length: 13 residues. The ends were cut back, 6 bases at V and 4 bases at J, with 12 bases in the middle. For the CDR3, the DNA is TGTGCCAGCAGGGCCAGACAGGCCACTGAAGCTTTCTTT. Its protein is CASRARQATEAFF.

CDR3 sequence (DNA): TGTGCCAGCTCACCGGGGAGGGCAGCTAATGAAAAACTGTTTTTT. Translating gives CASSPGRAANEKLFF. J is TRBJ1-4 and V is TRBV18; D gene unclear. Germline CDR1 KGHSH, CDR2 LQKENI. Trimming stripped 3 bases from V and 3 bases from J, with 11 bases between. The CDR3 is 15 residues long. The variable domain in full, completed from reference TRBV18 and TRBJ1-4, reads NAGVMQNPRHLVRRRGQEARLRCSPMKGHSHVYWYRQLPEEGLKFMVYLQKENIIDESGMPKERFSAEFPKEGPSILRIQQVVRGDSAAYFCASSPGRAANEKLFFGSGTQLSVL.

This clone was detected only once. J is TRBJ1-5 and V is TRBV6-5; a weak D match, TRBD1 (6 bases). Trimming removed 8 bases from V and 4 bases from J, with 12 bases in between. This CDR3 is built from 13 residues. Germline CDR1 MNHEY, CDR2 SVGAGI. The CDR3, as DNA: TGTGCCAGCGGAGACAGGCTGAATCAGCCCCAGCATTTT. Translating it yields CASGDRLNQPQHF.

Of note for this clone: This CDR3 is also generated by other DNA sequences in the sample. The gene calls are TRBV5-1 and TRBJ2-2; TRBD1 aligns across 7 bases. Trimming took 0 bases from V and 2 from J; bases not matched to a gene: 1. The V gene's germline CDR1 is SGHRS and CDR2 YFSETQ. The CDR3 has 15 amino acids. Here the CDR3 reads CASSLGQGNTGELFF. The CDR3 DNA is TGCGCCAGCAGCTTGGGACAGGGAAACACCGGGGAGCTGTTTTTT.

The chain combines TRBV28 with TRBJ1-6, with 9 bases that match TRBD1. The V gene end was trimmed by 5 bases and the J gene end by 8 bases; junction bases not matched to a gene: 13. The CDR3 sequence is 17 residues long. CDR1 is MDHEN, CDR2 SYDVKM, per germline. The CDR3 DNA sequence: TGTGCCAGCAGTCCGACCCGGGACAGGGAGGCCGATTCACCCCTCCACTTT. Its protein is CASSPTRDREADSPLHF.

The chain employs TRBV27 and TRBJ1-5, with a possible D match to TRBD1 (6 bases). Per germline, CDR1 MNHEY and CDR2 SMNVEV (reference sequence). Between the trimmed V and J ends, which lost 2 bases and 0 bases, there was a span of 14 bases. The CDR3 extends over 17 amino acids. The CDR3 DNA sequence: TGTGCCAGCAGTTTACGTGGGGACAACATTAGCAATCAGCCCCAGCATTTT. Translating gives CASSLRGDNISNQPQHF.

V gene TRBV24-1 combines with J gene TRBJ2-3, with 7 bases lining up with TRBD1. V lost 5 bases and J lost 1; bases outside the gene matches: 5. CDR1 and CDR2 (germline): KGHDR, SFDVKD. The CDR3 has 15 residues. The CDR3 here is CATSARDRGTDTQYF. For the CDR3, the DNA is TGTGCCACCAGTGCTCGGGACAGAGGCACAGATACGCAGTATTTT.